This paragraph covers one T cell receptor beta chain sequence. This clonotype has a handful of counts. Its antigen is not yet known. Per-nucleotide qualities are absent, and no much larger clonotype sits a single base away. The data belong to a study of identical twins (dated by TCRdb to the mid-2010s). Background on the whole study: TCR alpha and beta repertoires from monozygotic twins, unrelated adults of various ages and cord blood were deep-sequenced to test whether fetal clonotypes persist. To rule out contamination, replicate twin experiments were performed at different times with different library preparation protocols.

The germline V gene encodes CDR1 LGHNA and CDR2 YNFKEQ. The CDR3, from cysteine to phenylalanine, totals 16 residues. The DNA shown is the 48-base CDR3, in frame from base 1. Trimming removed 0 bases from V and 6 bases from J, leaving 15 bases between the germline ends. Preparation of the library involved 5' RACE. The sequencer was an Illumina HiSeq 2000. A universal primer binding site was added through template switching, and the final cDNA carried a unique molecular identifier so that TCR cDNA molecules could be counted accurately. Specific primers in the conserved constant-segment region were used to synthesize first-strand cDNA for the TCR alpha and beta chains. To control for contamination, each cDNA library was double barcoded with a SMART-Mk sample barcode plus Illumina barcodes. TruSeq adapter sequences along with Illumina sample barcodes were introduced in two successive PCR steps. The TCR alpha and beta cDNA libraries were sequenced on the Illumina HiSeq platform using custom primers. In the paper's pipeline: Unique molecular identifiers were extracted from raw reads with MiGEC, and CDR3 positions were determined with MiXCR. Recombination models were inferred per individual with the repgenHMM and IGoR tools using an EM algorithm. The analysis of shared clonotypes was done with the tcR package in R, with sharing normalized by the product of cloneset sizes. To study raw recombination without the effects of thymic and clonal selection, out-of-frame nonproductive sequences were analyzed. The raw public data were reprocessed by TCRdb itself: fastp quality trimming at Q25, MiXCR clonotype calling, in-frame beta chains only. All rows with the same CDR3 protein become a single entry with the most common DNA and genes. Here the V and J calls rest on TCRdb's processing, not on the authors' analysis. The sample table contains hundreds of thousands of distinct CDR3 sequences; only one count was recorded for 9.4% of them. The leading ten clones occupy just over 5% of the sample.

Every donor in the study was a healthy Caucasian. Miltenyi CD45RO+ enrichment and human naive T-cell isolation kits were used to isolate memory (CD45RO+) and naive T cells from PBMC. The full study reports these points: Excess twin sharing in beta out-of-frame sequences was weaker because fewer shared sequences lowered the signal-to-noise ratio. Invariant T cells such as MAIT and iNKT could partly confound zero-insertion analyses, although diverse VJ usage argued against such confounding for most clonotypes. In monozygotic twins, recombination models systematically underestimated out-of-frame TCR alpha sharing, but the models matched the sharing seen between unrelated individuals. Because the same donors could not be followed over many years, conclusions were based on cross-sectional statistical analysis. Compared with coincidental sharing between unrelated individuals, an excess of low generation-probability sequences was observed among out-of-frame TCR alpha sequences shared between twins. Fewer insertions were carried by abundant cord blood beta clonotypes; a weaker similar trend was observed in young adult naive repertoires, while no such trend was observed in memory repertoires.

Rearrangement joined TRBV4-2 to TRBJ2-1; confidence is insufficient to name the D gene. This TCR derives from a young woman in good health. Material for sequencing was memory (CD45RO+) T cells sorted from blood. The cell subset or site label here, explained by the study, means: CD45RO+ enriched T cells. The CDR3 corresponds to CASSQDMLGRRNEQFF. The DNA sequence is TGTGCCAGCAGCCAAGATATGCTAGGGCGCCGCAATGAGCAGTTCTTC.